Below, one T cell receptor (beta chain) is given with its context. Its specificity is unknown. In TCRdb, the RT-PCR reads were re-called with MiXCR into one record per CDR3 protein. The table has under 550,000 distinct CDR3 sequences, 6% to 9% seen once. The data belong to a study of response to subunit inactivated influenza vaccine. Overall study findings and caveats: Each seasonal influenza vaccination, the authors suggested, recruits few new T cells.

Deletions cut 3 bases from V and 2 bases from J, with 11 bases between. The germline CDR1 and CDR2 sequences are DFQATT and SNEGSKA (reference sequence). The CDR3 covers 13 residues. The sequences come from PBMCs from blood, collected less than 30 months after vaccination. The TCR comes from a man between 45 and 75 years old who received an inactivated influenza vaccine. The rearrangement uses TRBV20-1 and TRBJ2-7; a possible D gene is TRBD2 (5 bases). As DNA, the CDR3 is TGCAGTGCTAGTCCCGACTACCCCTACGAGCAGTACTTC. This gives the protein CSASPDYPYEQYF.